These 14 T cell receptor beta chains were all obtained from the same sample, sequenced in a study of blood T cell repertoires in COVID-19. Sequencing was performed with immunoSEQ multiplex PCR; in TCRdb, only in-frame clones are kept and a portion is missing. The data show 15,000 to 20,000 clones, with approximately 88% seen just once and more than 20% held by the top ten. Sequencing was performed on peripheral blood. These receptor sequences come from a man aged 55 to 70 with acute or convalescent COVID-19.

The chain is built from TRBV7-8 and TRBJ1-1, with TRBD1 matching over 8 bases. V lost 0 bases, J lost 2 bases, and 8 bases stayed unmatched. The V gene's germline CDR1 is SGHVS and CDR2 FQNEAQ. This CDR3 has 17 residues. The CDR3 DNA follows: TGTGCCAGCAGCTTAGCGGGGGACGGACAGGGAAACACTGAAGCTTTCTTT. Encoded protein: CASSLAGDGQGNTEAFF.

The V gene is TRBV6-5, the J gene TRBJ1-6; D is uncertain. CDR3 length equals 14 residues. CDR1 and CDR2 (germline): MNHEY, SVGAGI. The ends were cut back, 8 bases at V and 5 bases at J, with 13 bases in the middle. As DNA, the CDR3 is TGTGCCAGCGGGGAGTTAAGGGATAATTCACCCCTCCACTTT. Protein: CASGELRDNSPLHF.

J is TRBJ2-3 and V is TRBV18, with TRBD1 as a possible D gene (5 bases). Germline V gives CDR1 KGHSH, CDR2 LQKENI. V shed 2 bases and J shed 0 bases, with 9 bases lying between them. The CDR3 covers 15 residues. The CDR3, as DNA: TGTGCCAGCTCACCAGGACAAACTAGCACAGATACGCAGTATTTT. It is translated as CASSPGQTSTDTQYF.

The chain carries TRBV4-1 and TRBJ1-4; TRBD1 might be the D (5 bases). V was pared by 4 bases and J by 0 bases, with 15 bases between. Germline V gives CDR1 MGHRA, CDR2 YSYEKL. There are 17 residues in the CDR3. The CDR3 sequence: CASSPWGRGATNEKLFF. In DNA, the CDR3 is TGCGCCAGCAGCCCGTGGGGGAGGGGCGCAACTAATGAAAAACTGTTTTTT.

This chain connects TRBV5-1 to TRBJ1-5, with 7 bases that match TRBD1. V gave up 4 bases and J gave up 4 bases; unmatched junction bases: 8. Germline-derived CDR1 and CDR2 are SGHRS and YFSETQ. CDR3 length: 15 amino acids. The CDR3 protein is CASSPEGQNNQPQHF. In DNA, the CDR3 is TGCGCCAGCAGCCCCGAGGGACAGAATAATCAGCCCCAGCATTTT.

The V gene is TRBV6-5, the J gene TRBJ1-1; tentatively, D is TRBD1 (5 bases). Germline loops: CDR1 MNHEY, CDR2 SVGAGI. Trimming removed 4 bases from V and 1 base from J, with 10 bases in between. The CDR3 consists of 14 residues. The CDR3 loop is CASSSGQGNTEAFF. Written as DNA, the CDR3 is TGTGCCAGCAGTTCAGGGCAGGGGAACACTGAAGCTTTCTTT.

This chain joins TRBV7-3 and TRBJ2-1, with D maybe TRBD2 (5 bases). The CDR3 is 13 amino acids. V gave up 2 bases and J gave up 9 bases, with 11 bases separating them. Germline-derived CDR1 and CDR2 are SGHTA and FQGTGA. The chain's CDR3 is CASSLGGGSEQFF. CDR3 DNA: TGTGCCAGCAGCTTAGGAGGTGGGAGTGAGCAGTTCTTC.

This chain uses TRBV7-2 with TRBJ1-1; no definite D call. Germline CDR1 reads SGHTA; CDR2 reads FQGNSA. The CDR3 is 11 residues long. Between the trimmed V and J ends, which lost 10 bases and 4 bases, there was a span of 10 bases. CDR3 loop: CAIRFSTEAFF. CDR3 DNA: TGTGCCATCCGATTCAGCACTGAAGCTTTCTTT.

The chain combines TRBV6-5 with TRBJ1-2, with 7 bases that match TRBD1. Germline V gene data show CDR1 as MNHEY and CDR2 as SVGAGI. V trimming: 0 bases; J trimming: 6 bases; junction bases outside the gene matches: 1. This CDR3 region has 13 residues. CDR3 amino acids: CASSYSDRDGYTF. The DNA of the CDR3 is TGTGCCAGCAGTTACTCTGACAGGGATGGCTACACCTTC.

The J gene is TRBJ1-6, the V gene TRBV28; D gene unclear. The ends were cut back, 4 bases at V and 7 bases at J, with 5 bases in the middle. Germline V lookup: CDR1 MDHEN, CDR2 SYDVKM. The CDR3 runs 12 residues. In DNA form, the CDR3 reads TGTGCCAGCAGTTCCCAGAATTCACCCCTCCACTTT. Amino acids: CASSSQNSPLHF. Filled out from reference TRBV28 and TRBJ1-6, the complete variable domain reads DVKVTQSSRYLVKRTGEKVFLECVQDMDHENMFWYRQDPGLGLRLIYFSYDVKMKEKGDIPEGYSVSREKKERFSLILESASTNQTSMYLCASSSQNSPLHFGNGTRLTVT.

V and J are TRBV2 and TRBJ2-3, with 12 positions matching TRBD2. Germline V lookup: CDR1 SNHLY, CDR2 FYNNEI. This CDR3 spans 16 amino acids. Losses at the gene ends were 6 bases for V and 4 bases for J; bases not matched to a gene: 8. CDR3 amino acids: CASSKTSGRPADTQYF. For the CDR3, the DNA is TGTGCCAGCAGCAAGACTAGCGGGAGACCCGCAGATACGCAGTATTTT.

J is TRBJ1-2 and V is TRBV28, with 8 bases matching TRBD1. CDR1 MDHEN and CDR2 SYDVKM come from the germline V gene. V shed 3 bases, J shed 0 bases, and the junction held 6 bases outside the gene matches. The CDR3 spans 16 residues. CDR3 residues: CASSFIGQGANYGYTF. The CDR3 nucleotides read TGTGCCAGCAGTTTTATCGGACAGGGCGCTAACTATGGCTACACCTTC.

The chain recombines TRBV5-1 with TRBJ2-5; D ambiguous. The CDR3 length is 12 residues. Between the trimmed V and J ends, which lost 6 bases and 7 bases, there was a span of 13 bases. Germline values: CDR1 SGHRS, CDR2 YFSETQ. As DNA, the CDR3 is TGCGCCAGCACGCCTTCAGTTGGGACCCAGTACTTC. Amino acid sequence: CASTPSVGTQYF.

This clone was recorded only once. V gene TRBV10-1 combines with J gene TRBJ2-1, with 9 bases fitting TRBD2. Per germline, CDR1 WNHNN and CDR2 SYGVQD (reference sequence). The trim removed 10 bases at V and 2 bases at J, leaving 12 bases unmatched. This CDR3 has 16 residues. The CDR3 nucleotides read TGCGCCACCCCCATCCCACTAGCGGGCCCCTACAATGAGCAGTTCTTC. Translating it yields CATPIPLAGPYNEQFF.